This is a list of T cell receptor beta chains from one sample in a study of T cell responses to AZD1222 COVID-19 vaccine. Sequencing was performed with immunoSEQ multiplex PCR; in TCRdb, only in-frame clones are kept and a portion is missing. The table records roughly 130,000 clones, roughly 89% of them present only once. The sample was peripheral blood, taken 28 days after the second dose of the MenACWY control vaccine. Receptor source: an adult who received the MenACWY meningococcal vaccine as a control. Both conserved end residues are part of each CDR3. D genes are given only for firm matches. Clone size is shown for a subset of rows, as once, few, many or a class of expanded clone.

clone size: .; J gene: TRBJ2-7; V gene: TRBV19; D gene: .; CDR3 protein: CASSDGTSYEQYF; CDR3 DNA: TGTGCCAGTAGTGACGGCACCTCCTACGAGCAGTACTTC
clone size: .; J gene: TRBJ2-7; V gene: TRBV7-9; D gene: TRBD1; CDR3 protein: CASSQHRDRYYEQYF; CDR3 DNA: TGTGCCAGCAGCCAACACCGGGACAGATACTACGAGCAGTACTTC
clone size: .; J gene: TRBJ1-2; V gene: TRBV30; D gene: .; CDR3 protein: CAWNPAVGYGYTF; CDR3 DNA: TGTGCCTGGAACCCGGCCGTAGGCTATGGCTACACCTTC
clone size: .; J gene: TRBJ2-5; V gene: TRBV7-7; D gene: TRBD1; CDR3 protein: CASSTSGGMETQYF; CDR3 DNA: TGTGCCAGCAGCACATCAGGGGGCATGGAGACCCAGTACTTC
clone size: .; J gene: TRBJ1-3; V gene: TRBV3-1/TRBV3-2; D gene: .; CDR3 protein: CASSRSVSGNTIYF; CDR3 DNA: TGTGCCAGCAGCCGTTCCGTCTCTGGAAACACCATATATTTT
clone size: .; J gene: TRBJ1-2; V gene: TRBV28; D gene: TRBD1; CDR3 protein: CASSRDRGGYGYTF; CDR3 DNA: TGTGCCAGCAGCCGCGACAGGGGAGGCTATGGCTACACCTTC
clone size: .; J gene: TRBJ2-1; V gene: TRBV10-3; D gene: TRBD2; CDR3 protein: CAISPGGPYNEQFF; CDR3 DNA: TGTGCCATCAGCCCGGGAGGACCCTACAATGAGCAGTTCTTC
clone size: .; J gene: TRBJ1-2; V gene: TRBV28; D gene: TRBD1; CDR3 protein: CASSSDHGTGYGYTF; CDR3 DNA: TGTGCCAGCAGTTCTGACCATGGGACAGGCTATGGCTACACCTTC
clone size: .; J gene: TRBJ1-2; V gene: TRBV19; D gene: .; CDR3 protein: CASSDGRIYGYTF; CDR3 DNA: TGTGCCAGTAGTGACGGCCGGATCTATGGCTACACCTTC
clone size: once; J gene: TRBJ2-1; V gene: TRBV6-2/TRBV6-3; D gene: TRBD2; CDR3 protein: CASSYSSSGVNEQFF; CDR3 DNA: TGTGCCAGCAGTTACTCGTCCAGCGGGGTCAATGAGCAGTTCTTC
clone size: .; J gene: TRBJ1-2; V gene: TRBV5-1; D gene: .; CDR3 protein: CASSFNGYGYTF; CDR3 DNA: TGCGCCAGCAGCTTTAACGGCTATGGCTACACCTTC
clone size: .; J gene: TRBJ1-2; V gene: TRBV6-2/TRBV6-3; D gene: TRBD1; CDR3 protein: CASSEDRGIGYGYTF; CDR3 DNA: TGTGCCAGCAGTGAGGACAGGGGCATCGGGTATGGCTACACCTTC
clone size: .; J gene: TRBJ2-3; V gene: TRBV24-1; D gene: TRBD2; CDR3 protein: CATSDPLAGGFGDTQYF; CDR3 DNA: TGTGCCACCAGTGACCCCCTAGCGGGGGGGTTTGGAGATACGCAGTATTTT
clone size: .; J gene: TRBJ1-1; V gene: TRBV6-1; D gene: .; CDR3 protein: CASSDPRGMNTEAFF; CDR3 DNA: TGTGCCAGCAGTGATCCACGGGGGATGAACACTGAAGCTTTCTTT
clone size: once; J gene: TRBJ2-7; V gene: TRBV5-1; D gene: TRBD2; CDR3 protein: CASSFVAGGNEQYF; CDR3 DNA: TGCGCCAGCAGTTTCGTAGCGGGAGGGAATGAGCAGTACTTC
clone size: .; J gene: TRBJ1-4; V gene: TRBV7-2; D gene: .; CDR3 protein: CASSLHGRNNEKLFF; CDR3 DNA: TGTGCCAGCAGCTTGCACGGACGGAATAATGAAAAACTGTTTTTT
clone size: .; J gene: TRBJ1-2; V gene: TRBV20-1; D gene: TRBD1; CDR3 protein: CSASSTGNYGYTF; CDR3 DNA: TGCAGTGCTAGTTCGACAGGGAACTATGGCTACACCTTC
clone size: .; J gene: TRBJ1-5; V gene: TRBV10-3; D gene: TRBD1; CDR3 protein: CAIRSPGGPQHF; CDR3 DNA: TGTGCCATCAGGTCCCCAGGGGGGCCCCAGCATTTT
clone size: .; J gene: TRBJ1-2; V gene: TRBV28; D gene: .; CDR3 protein: CASSANRPGYTF; CDR3 DNA: TGTGCCAGCAGTGCGAACAGGCCCGGCTACACCTTC
clone size: once; J gene: TRBJ2-5; V gene: TRBV6-5; D gene: TRBD2; CDR3 protein: CASSSQLAGLETQYF; CDR3 DNA: TGTGCCAGCAGCTCCCAACTAGCGGGCCTAGAGACCCAGTACTTC
clone size: .; J gene: TRBJ2-7; V gene: TRBV7-2; D gene: .; CDR3 protein: CASSYRGRERDEQYF; CDR3 DNA: TGTGCCAGCAGCTACCGTGGCCGGGAACGGGACGAGCAGTACTTC
clone size: .; J gene: TRBJ2-6; V gene: TRBV7-6; D gene: .; CDR3 protein: CASSPRASSGANVLTF; CDR3 DNA: TGTGCCAGCAGCCCCCGGGCCTCCTCTGGGGCCAACGTCCTGACTTTC
clone size: .; J gene: TRBJ2-4; V gene: TRBV6-2/TRBV6-3; D gene: .; CDR3 protein: CASSSDSENIQYF; CDR3 DNA: TGTGCCAGCAGTTCGGACAGTGAAAACATTCAGTACTTC
clone size: .; J gene: TRBJ1-3; V gene: TRBV24-1; D gene: .; CDR3 protein: CATSDLGWTGGNTIYF; CDR3 DNA: TGTGCCACCAGTGATTTGGGGTGGACTGGTGGAAACACCATATATTTT
clone size: .; J gene: TRBJ2-7; V gene: TRBV28; D gene: TRBD2; CDR3 protein: CASRPPSGGDYEQYF; CDR3 DNA: TGTGCCAGCAGGCCACCTAGCGGGGGGGACTACGAGCAGTACTTC
clone size: .; J gene: TRBJ2-3; V gene: TRBV19; D gene: .; CDR3 protein: CASSQGPSTDTQYF; CDR3 DNA: TGTGCCAGTAGCCAGGGGCCGAGCACAGATACGCAGTATTTT
clone size: .; J gene: TRBJ2-1; V gene: TRBV4-3; D gene: .; CDR3 protein: CASSQDLRLAHNEQFF; CDR3 DNA: TGCGCCAGCAGCCAGGACCTTCGTCTGGCACACAATGAGCAGTTCTTC
clone size: .; J gene: TRBJ1-6; V gene: TRBV7-6; D gene: TRBD1; CDR3 protein: CASSLAARGNSPLHF; CDR3 DNA: TGTGCCAGCAGCTTAGCGGCCAGGGGGAATTCACCCCTCCACTTT